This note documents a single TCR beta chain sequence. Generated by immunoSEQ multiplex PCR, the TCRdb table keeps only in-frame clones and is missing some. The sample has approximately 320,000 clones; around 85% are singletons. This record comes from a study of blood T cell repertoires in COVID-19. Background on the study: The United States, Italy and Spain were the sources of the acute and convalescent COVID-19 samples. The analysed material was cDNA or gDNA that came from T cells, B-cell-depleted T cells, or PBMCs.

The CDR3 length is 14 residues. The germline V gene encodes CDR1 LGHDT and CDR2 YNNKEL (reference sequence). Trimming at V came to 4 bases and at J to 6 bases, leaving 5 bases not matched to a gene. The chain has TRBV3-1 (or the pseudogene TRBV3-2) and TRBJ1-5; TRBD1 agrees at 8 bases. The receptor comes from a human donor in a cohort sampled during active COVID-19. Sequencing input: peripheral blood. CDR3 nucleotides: TGTGCCAGCAGCCCCCGACAGGGGAGTCAGCCCCAGCATTTT. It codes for CASSPRQGSQPQHF.